This is a list of T cell receptor beta chains from one sample in a study of T cell repertoires in ileal Crohn's disease. The method was immunoSEQ multiplex PCR; TCRdb's version includes in-frame clones alone and lacks a portion of them. The sample lists about 13,000 clones; 67% were seen once. Sequencing was carried out using ileal tissue. The receptors were sampled from an adult with Crohn's disease. The CDR3 runs from the conserved cysteine through the conserved F or W.

>TRBV7-3|TRBJ1-6
CASSWGPSSPLHF
>TRBV27|TRBJ1-1
CASSIGTGEKGAFF
>TRBV11-2|TRBJ2-2
CASSLGRTGDTGELFF
>TRBV9|TRBJ2-2
CASSVLSTGELFF
>TRBV6-6|TRBJ2-5
CASSSGGRETQYF
>TRBV7-9|TRBJ1-3
CASSPAPDTIYF
>TRBV28|TRBJ2-3
CASSLSSTDTQYF
>TRBV30|TRBJ2-4
CAWSVSWARGSPTAKNIQYF
>TRBV6-5|TRBJ2-1
CASSRSGEANEQFF
>TRBV5-1|TRBJ2-1
CASSFRDAVQFF
>TRBV5-4|TRBJ1-4
CASSRTQGSNEKLFF
>TRBV5-1|TRBJ1-1
CASSWNTGEATEAFF
>TRBV21-1|TRBJ1-4
CASSKVGAQAANEKLFF
>TRBV7-2|TRBJ1-2
CASSYNYGYTF
>TRBV7-9|TRBJ1-1
CASSSRQDTEAFF
>TRBV5-1|TRBJ2-2
CASSGGNLNTGELFF
>TRBV10-3|TRBJ2-7
CAISGGGGAYYEQYF
>TRBV6-6|TRBJ2-4
CASSRQGAVKNIQYF
>TRBV7-3|TRBJ1-2
CASSPETGNYGYTF
>TRBV5-5|TRBJ1-2
CASSRETGTYGYTF
>TRBV10-2|TRBJ2-5
CASSELAGGKETQYF
>TRBV18|TRBJ2-5
CASSPSIAGDQETQYF
>TRBV15|TRBJ1-1
CATSPANTEAFF
>TRBV7-9|TRBJ1-2
CASSSPSRADGYTF
>TRBV7-9|TRBJ2-6
CASSVDSSSGANVLTF
>TRBV7-9|TRBJ1-4
CASSRDSAGEKLFF
>TRBV11-2|TRBJ2-2
CASSLRATGELFF
>TRBV27|TRBJ1-1
CASAGWGMNTEAFF
>TRBV11-1|TRBJ2-3
CASSIQGGETDTQYF
>TRBV7-8|TRBJ2-3
CASSLAGTGRTDTQYF
>TRBV5-1|TRBJ2-5
CASTLTSGGPSETQYF
>TRBV7-9|TRBJ1-1
CASSRAGNTEAFF
>TRBV6-7|TRBJ2-5
CASSYFAGTGEETQYF
>TRBV11-1|TRBJ1-6
CASSRGAYNSPLHF
>TRBV28|TRBJ2-7
CASSRGQVYEQYF
>TRBV5-4|TRBJ2-5
CASSLVTGGLETQYF
>TRBV11-2|TRBJ1-6
CASSLRSAWASYNSPLHF
>TRBV5-4|TRBJ2-3
CASSLAGTSGGRTDTQYF
>TRBV27|TRBJ1-3
CASSPDSGNTIYF
>TRBV28|TRBJ1-5
CASSPSGHGVYQPQHF
>TRBV9|TRBJ2-7
CASSVDTGALEQYF
>TRBV5-1|TRBJ2-7
CASSRDRGLGEQYF
>TRBV7-2|TRBJ2-5
CASSPGGHASYQETQYF
>TRBV18|TRBJ1-2
CASSPGGDYGYTF
>TRBV18|TRBJ1-2
CASSLRDYGYTF